Listed here is a single T cell receptor (beta chain). The sample is drawn from a study of blood T cell repertoires in COVID-19. The wider study: Italy, Spain and the United States were the sources of the convalescent and acute COVID-19 samples. Sample material is recorded as cDNA or gDNA derived from T cells, B-cell-depleted T cells, or PBMCs.

CDR1 and CDR2 from the germline V gene are SGHRS and YFSETQ. The trim removed 6 bases at V and 2 bases at J, leaving 6 bases unmatched. The CDR3 is 14 amino acids. As handled by the study authors: Reference gene primer amplification in the assay estimated nucleated cell counts. Sequencing was performed with immunoSEQ multiplex PCR; in TCRdb, only in-frame clones are kept and a portion is missing. That table supplies the V and J calls and clone size; D and trimming were determined from the DNA. The data hold a few hundred thousand clones, with roughly nine tenths observed a single time. This TCR derives from a man aged 55 to 69 who had recovered from COVID-19. Sample: peripheral blood. J is TRBJ2-5 and V is TRBV5-1; 8 nucleotides line up with TRBD2. This CDR3 reads CASTRGGTQETQYF. The CDR3 bases are TGCGCCAGCACTCGCGGGGGGACTCAAGAGACCCAGTACTTC.